This TCR beta chain was sequenced for a study of T cell repertoires in cytomegalovirus infection. This clonotype has at least ten counts. V dropped 1 base and J dropped 1 base, with 24 bases sitting between them. The CDR3 runs to 20 residues. Per germline, CDR1 SGHTA and CDR2 FQGNSA. TCRdb re-called the reads through MiXCR, storing one row per CDR3 protein. Here the sample spans a few hundred thousand distinct CDR3 sequences, 20% to 25% being singletons. The source is a human donor in good health (CMV status not recorded). Some clones in this sample may be carry-over from other donors' samples. The sequenced sample consisted of CD8+ T cells from PBMCs. The J gene is TRBJ2-3, the V gene TRBV7-2; weak D call: TRBD1 (6 bases). DNA of the CDR3: TGTGCCAGCAGCTTAGAGAAGGGGCAGGGGACCTTTTTAGGCACAGATACGCAGTATTTT. It encodes CASSLEKGQGTFLGTDTQYF.